This TCR beta chain was sequenced during a study of T-cell memory formation after mild COVID-19. For the study at large: For the most part, TCR clusters were specific to one donor. Study findings and constraints: Memory from before infection featured some responding clones, which suggests cross-reactive memory joined. Day 15 to 85 contracting clones showed balanced CD4/CD8; day 15 to 37 expanders favored CD4+.

This CDR3 is built from 14 residues. V lost 5 bases and J lost 10, with 15 bases in between. CDR1 is SGHTA, CDR2 FQGNSA, per germline. TCRdb re-called the 5' RACE reads through MiXCR, storing one row per CDR3 protein. The data show under 300,000 distinct CDR3 sequences, around 17% seen once. A few counts support this clonotype. No antigen is known for it. This receptor was identified in a man younger than 35 who had mild COVID-19 (a few samples of this study predate the infection). Cell type and time point are not known. The sequencing input was PBMCs or a T cell subset sorted from them (not recorded which). The genes are TRBV7-2 and TRBJ1-6; D might be TRBD1 (5 bases). The CDR3 loop reads CASSPTRGDSPLHF. The CDR3 nucleotides read TGTGCCAGCAGCCCCACCCGGGGGGACTCACCCCTCCACTTT. Complete variable domain (other parts from reference TRBV7-2 and TRBJ1-6): GAGVSQSPSNKVTEKGKDVELRCDPISGHTALYWYRQSLGQGLEFLIYFQGNSAPDKSGLPSDRFSAERTGGSVSTLTIQRTQQEDSAVYLCASSPTRGDSPLHFGNGTRLTVT.